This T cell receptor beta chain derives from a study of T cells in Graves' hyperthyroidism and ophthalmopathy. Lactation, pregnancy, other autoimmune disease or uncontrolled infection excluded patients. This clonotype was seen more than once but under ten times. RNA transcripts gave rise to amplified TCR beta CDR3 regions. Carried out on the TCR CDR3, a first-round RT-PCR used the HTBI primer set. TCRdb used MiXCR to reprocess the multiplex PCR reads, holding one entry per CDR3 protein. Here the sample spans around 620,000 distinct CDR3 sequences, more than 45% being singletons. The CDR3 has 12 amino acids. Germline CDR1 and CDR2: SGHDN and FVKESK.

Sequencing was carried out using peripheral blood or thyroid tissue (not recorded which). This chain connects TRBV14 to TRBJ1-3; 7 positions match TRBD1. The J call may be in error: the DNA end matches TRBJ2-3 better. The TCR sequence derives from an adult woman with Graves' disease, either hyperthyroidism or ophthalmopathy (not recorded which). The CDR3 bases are TGTGCCAGCAGCCAACGACAGGGTACGCAGTATTTT. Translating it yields CASSQRQGTQYF.